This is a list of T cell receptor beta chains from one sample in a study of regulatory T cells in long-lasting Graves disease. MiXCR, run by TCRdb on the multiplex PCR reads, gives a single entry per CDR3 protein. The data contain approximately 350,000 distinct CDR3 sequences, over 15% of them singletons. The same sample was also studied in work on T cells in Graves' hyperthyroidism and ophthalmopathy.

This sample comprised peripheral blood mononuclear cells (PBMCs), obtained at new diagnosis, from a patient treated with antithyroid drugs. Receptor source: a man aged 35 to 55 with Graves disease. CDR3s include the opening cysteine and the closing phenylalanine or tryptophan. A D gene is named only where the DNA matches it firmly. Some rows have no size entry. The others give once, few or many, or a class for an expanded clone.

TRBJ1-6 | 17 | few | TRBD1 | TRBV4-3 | TGCGCCAGCAGCCAAGGATGGGCCGGGACAGGCGAATCACCCCTCCACTTT | CASSQGWAGTGESPLHF
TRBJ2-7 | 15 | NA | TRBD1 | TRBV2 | TGTGCCAGCAATTGGGACAGCCGAGGAACCTACGAGCAGTACTTC | CASNWDSRGTYEQYF
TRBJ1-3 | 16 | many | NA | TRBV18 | TGTGCCAGCTCACCGGGAGTTGGGTTCTCTGGAAACACCATATATTTT | CASSPGVGFSGNTIYF
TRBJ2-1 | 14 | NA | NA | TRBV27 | TGTGCCAGCAGTTTATCGGGGATCGCCGCTGAGCAGTTCTTC | CASSLSGIAAEQFF
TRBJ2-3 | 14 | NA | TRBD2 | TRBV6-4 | TGTGCCAGCAGTGTTGGGACTAGTGCAGATACGCAGTATTTT | CASSVGTSADTQYF
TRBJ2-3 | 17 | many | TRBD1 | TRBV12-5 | TGTGCTAGTGGTTTGGTACGGGGTCAGGGGGCGACAGATACGCAGTATTTT | CASGLVRGQGATDTQYF
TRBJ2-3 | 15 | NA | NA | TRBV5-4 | TGTGCGCTTGCCGGTCGGGGCGGGAGCACAGATACGCAGTATTTT | CALAGRGGSTDTQYF
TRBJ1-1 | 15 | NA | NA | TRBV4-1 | TGCGCCAGCAGCCGGGACCGAGACCTGAACACTGAAGCTTTCTTT | CASSRDRDLNTEAFF
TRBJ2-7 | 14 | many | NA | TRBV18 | TGTGCCAGCTCACCAAAGTCGGGCTCCTACGAGCAGTACTTC | CASSPKSGSYEQYF
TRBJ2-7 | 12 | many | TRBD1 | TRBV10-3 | TGTGCCTCCCAGGGACAGGACTACGAGCAGTACTTC | CASQGQDYEQYF
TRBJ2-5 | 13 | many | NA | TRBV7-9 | TGTGCCAGCAGCTTGTTGCTCGGTGAGACCCAGTACTTC | CASSLLLGETQYF
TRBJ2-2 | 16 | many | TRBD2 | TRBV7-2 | TGTGCCAGCAGGCACGGACTAGCGGGCGGTCCCGGGGAGCTGTTTTTT | CASRHGLAGGPGELFF
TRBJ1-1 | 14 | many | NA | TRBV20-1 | TGCAGTGCTAACCTTCGGTCGCTGAACACTGAAGCTTTCTTT | CSANLRSLNTEAFF
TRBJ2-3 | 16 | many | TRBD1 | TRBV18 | TGTGCCAGCTCACCACGTGGACAGGGTGGCACAGATACGCAGTATTTT | CASSPRGQGGTDTQYF
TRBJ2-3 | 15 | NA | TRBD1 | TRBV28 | TGTGCCAGCAGTCCCTCACAGGGGGCGACAGATACGCAGTATTTT | CASSPSQGATDTQYF
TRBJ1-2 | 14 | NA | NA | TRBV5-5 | TGTGCCAGCAGCTTGTCCAGGGGACGTTATGGCTACACCTTC | CASSLSRGRYGYTF
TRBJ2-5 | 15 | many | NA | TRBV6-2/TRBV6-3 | TGTGCCAGCAGTGAAGGGCCGGGCTACCAAGAGACCCAGTACTTC | CASSEGPGYQETQYF
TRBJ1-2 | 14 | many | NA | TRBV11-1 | TGTGCCAGCAGCCCCGCGGGACCGAGCTATGGCTACACCTTC | CASSPAGPSYGYTF
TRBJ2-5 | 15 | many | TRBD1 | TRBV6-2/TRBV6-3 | TGTGCCAGCAGTTACGCTCCGGGACAGGGGATAACCCAGTACTTC | CASSYAPGQGITQYF
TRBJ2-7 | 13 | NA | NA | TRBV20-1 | TGCAGTGCTAGCAGGGGAGGCGGCTACGAGCAGTACTTC | CSASRGGGYEQYF
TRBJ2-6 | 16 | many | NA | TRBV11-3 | TGTGCCAGCAGCGCCGGGCTTTTCTCTGGGGCCAACGTCCTGACTTTC | CASSAGLFSGANVLTF
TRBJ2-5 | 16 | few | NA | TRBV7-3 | TGTGCCAGCAGCCCGGGGGACCTTCAGGGCCGGGAGACCCAGTACTTC | CASSPGDLQGRETQYF
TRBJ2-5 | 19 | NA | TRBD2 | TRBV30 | TGTGCCTGGAGTGTGGGACTAGCGGGGGGACAACTCCCACAAGAGACCCAGTACTTC | CAWSVGLAGGQLPQETQYF
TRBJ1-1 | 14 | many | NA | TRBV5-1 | TGCGCCAGCAGCTTGGATGCGGGGAACACTGAAGCTTTCTTT | CASSLDAGNTEAFF
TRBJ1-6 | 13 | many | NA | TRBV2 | TGTGCCAGCAGGACCTTTGGGGATTCACCCCTCCACTTT | CASRTFGDSPLHF
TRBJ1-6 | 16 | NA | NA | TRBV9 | TGTGCCAGCAGCGGTAGTGGGGGACATTATAATTCACCCCTCCACTTT | CASSGSGGHYNSPLHF
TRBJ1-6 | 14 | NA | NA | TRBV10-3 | TGTGCCATCAGCGAAGGGGAGGGGGACTCACCCCTCCACTTT | CAISEGEGDSPLHF
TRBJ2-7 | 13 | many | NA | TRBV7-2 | TGTGCCAGCAGGAAGACAGCTCAGCACGAGCAGTACTTC | CASRKTAQHEQYF
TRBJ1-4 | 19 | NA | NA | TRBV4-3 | TGCGCCAGCAGCCAAGATCGCGGCCCCCTCGTCCCAACTAATGAAAAACTGTTTTTT | CASSQDRGPLVPTNEKLFF
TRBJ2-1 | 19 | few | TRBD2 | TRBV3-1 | TGTGCCAGCAGCCAAGATTTTTCCGGAGCGGGGGGGATTTACAATGAGCAGTTCTTC | CASSQDFSGAGGIYNEQFF
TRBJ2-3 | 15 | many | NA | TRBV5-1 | TGCGCCAGCAGGGTAGGGGGGACTGGCACAGATACGCAGTATTTT | CASRVGGTGTDTQYF
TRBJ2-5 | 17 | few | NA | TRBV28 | TGTGCCAGCAGTTTATTTTCCGGGTCTAACCTTTTTGAGGCCCAGTACTTC | CASSLFSGSNLFEAQYF
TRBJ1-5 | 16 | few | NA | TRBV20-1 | TGCAGTGCTAGAGATCTCGCCAGGGCCCTTACGTCGCCCCAGCATTTT | CSARDLARALTSPQHF
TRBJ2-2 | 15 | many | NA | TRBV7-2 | TGTGCCAGCAGCTTAGTGGACAGCACCACCGGGGAGCTGTTTTTT | CASSLVDSTTGELFF
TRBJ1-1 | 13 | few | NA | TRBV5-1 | TGCGCCAGCAGCATCGACACGAACACTGAAGCTTTCTTT | CASSIDTNTEAFF
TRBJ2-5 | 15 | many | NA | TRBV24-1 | TGTGCCACCAGTGATCCCGGGACAGCGGGGGAGACCCAGTACTTC | CATSDPGTAGETQYF
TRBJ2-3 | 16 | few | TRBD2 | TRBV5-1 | TGCGCCAGCAGTACGTCTGCGGGGGGTTACACAGATACGCAGTATTTT | CASSTSAGGYTDTQYF
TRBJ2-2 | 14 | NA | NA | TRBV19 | TGTGCCAGTAGTATTTCTGGGGGCTCCGGGGAGCTGTTTTTT | CASSISGGSGELFF
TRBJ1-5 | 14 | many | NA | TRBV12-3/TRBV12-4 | TGTGCCAGCTCTTACCGGGACGGAGTGCAGCCCCAGCATTTT | CASSYRDGVQPQHF
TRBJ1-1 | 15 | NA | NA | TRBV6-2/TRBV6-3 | TGTGCCAGCAGTGTTGGGCTATGGATGAACACTGAAGCTTTCTTT | CASSVGLWMNTEAFF
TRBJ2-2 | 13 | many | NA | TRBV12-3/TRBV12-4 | TGTGCCAGCAATGATGAGGGGATCGGGGAGCTGTTTTTT | CASNDEGIGELFF
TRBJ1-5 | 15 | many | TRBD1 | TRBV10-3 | TGTGCCATCAGTGGGGGACAGTCTTTAGGACAGCCCCAGCATTTT | CAISGGQSLGQPQHF
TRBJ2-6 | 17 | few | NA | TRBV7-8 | TGTGCCAGCAGCTTACGGGGGGCTCCCTCTGGGGCCAACGTCCTGACTTTC | CASSLRGAPSGANVLTF
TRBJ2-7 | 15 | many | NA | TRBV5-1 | TGCGCCAGCAGCCCGGTGCCGGACACCACCTACGAGCAGTACTTC | CASSPVPDTTYEQYF
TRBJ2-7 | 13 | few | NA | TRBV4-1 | TGCGCCAGCAGCCAGGGACAACTCTACGAGCAGTACTTC | CASSQGQLYEQYF
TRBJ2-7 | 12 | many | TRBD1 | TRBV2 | TGTGCCGGAGGGACAGGGGGCTACGAGCAGTACTTC | CAGGTGGYEQYF